The 13 T cell receptor beta chains reported below all come from one sample, sequenced in a study of shared clonotypes between healthy human individuals. Sequenced by immunoSEQ multiplex PCR; TCRdb stores in-frame clones only, minus some. The profile shows around 1,900,000 clones, roughly 93% of them singletons. Naive-designated CD8 cells lacked CD45RO, were positively enriched for CCR7, and omitted terminally differentiated effector memory CD45RA+ cells. Sequencing used naive CD8+ T cells from PBMCs. The receptors shown here come from a man aged 18-30 years in good health. Some clones in this sample may be carry-over from other donors' samples.

The chain combines TRBV11-2 with TRBJ2-2; 8 nucleotides line up with TRBD1. V trimming: 5 bases; J trimming: 4 bases; junction bases outside the gene matches: 15. The CDR3 has 18 amino acids. Germline CDR1 SGHAT, CDR2 FQNNGV. CDR3 in amino acids: CASSPPRAVDRGTGELFF. The CDR3 DNA follows: TGTGCCAGCAGCCCCCCTCGAGCCGTTGACAGGGGCACCGGGGAGCTGTTTTTT. Together with reference TRBV11-2 and TRBJ2-2, the CDR3 gives the full variable domain: EAGVAQSPRYKIIEKRQSVAFWCNPISGHATLYWYQQILGQGPKLLIQFQNNGVVDDSQLPKDRFSAERLKGVDSTLKIQPAKLEDSAVYLCASSPPRAVDRGTGELFFGEGSRLTVL.

The gene calls are TRBV11-2 and TRBJ2-3; D is perhaps TRBD2 (5 bases). Germline V CDR1 and CDR2: SGHAT, FQNNGV. The V gene lost 5 bases and the J gene lost 8 bases, with 17 bases spanning the gap. This CDR3 comprises 14 residues. CDR3 amino acids: CASSLGSLRVTQYF. The CDR3 DNA reads TGTGCCAGCAGCCTCGGCTCGCTGAGGGTTACGCAGTATTTT.

CDR3 sequence reads: CASSQILPRQGIHEQYF. CDR3 sequence (DNA): TGCGCCAGCAGTCAAATACTACCCCGACAGGGGATTCACGAGCAGTACTTC. The V gene is TRBV23-1, the J gene TRBJ2-7, with 8 bases aligning to TRBD1. TRBV23-1 falls under the ORF class, with uncertain function. The CDR3 has 17 amino acids. The V segment lost 2 bases and the J segment 5 bases; nucleotides outside the gene matches: 14.

The chain is built from TRBV29-1 and TRBJ1-1; TRBD1 is a possible D gene (6 bases). The CDR3 covers 14 residues. From germline, CDR1 is SQVTM and CDR2 ANQGSEA. The germline V and J ends were trimmed by 0 bases and 3 bases, with 11 bases remaining between them. The CDR3 DNA sequence: TGCAGCGTTGAAGACAGGGGCCTCCACACTGAAGCTTTCTTT. Its translation is CSVEDRGLHTEAFF. The full variable domain, its missing parts supplied by reference TRBV29-1 and TRBJ1-1, is SAVISQKPSRDICQRGTSLTIQCQVDSQVTMMFWYRQQPGQSLTLIATANQGSEATYESGFVIDKFPISRPNLTFSTLTVSNMSPEDSSIYLCSVEDRGLHTEAFFGQGTRLTVV.

The chain has TRBV29-1 and TRBJ1-2; 8 nucleotides match TRBD1. V lost 7 bases and J lost 0; bases outside the gene matches: 7. The germline gives CDR1 SQVTM, CDR2 ANQGSEA. This CDR3 is 14 amino acids long. The CDR3 loop reads CSAWTGQPNYGYTF. In DNA form, the CDR3 reads TGCAGCGCCTGGACAGGGCAACCTAACTATGGCTACACCTTC. The entire variable domain, with the rest obtained from reference TRBV29-1 and TRBJ1-2, is as follows: SAVISQKPSRDICQRGTSLTIQCQVDSQVTMMFWYRQQPGQSLTLIATANQGSEATYESGFVIDKFPISRPNLTFSTLTVSNMSPEDSSIYLCSAWTGQPNYGYTFGSGTRLTVV.

The chain has TRBV19 and TRBJ1-2, with 9 positions matching TRBD1. Looked up from germline, CDR1 is LNHDA and CDR2 is SQIVND (reference sequence). The CDR3 runs 16 residues. V trimming: 3 bases; J trimming: 4 bases; junction bases outside the gene matches: 9. The CDR3 loop is CASSIGQGLNPYGYTF. The CDR3 bases are TGTGCCAGTAGTATCGGACAGGGGCTAAACCCCTATGGCTACACCTTC.

The chain has TRBV4-2 and TRBJ2-1; the match to TRBD2 covers 12 bases. CDR3 length equals 18 residues. Germline CDR1 reads LGHNA; CDR2 reads YNFKEQ. The V segment lost 4 bases and the J segment 8 bases; nucleotides outside the gene matches: 15. The CDR3 loop reads CASSLQGLRLAGVDEQFF. Written as DNA, the CDR3 is TGTGCCAGCAGCCTACAGGGTTTGAGACTAGCGGGAGTGGATGAGCAGTTCTTC.

The chain joins TRBV19 to TRBJ1-5, with D unresolved. CDR3 size: 16 residues. Trimming removed 6 bases from V and 4 bases from J, with 19 bases in between. Germline V CDR1 and CDR2: LNHDA, SQIVND (reference sequence). The CDR3 is CASRYGVGQINQPQHF. CDR3 nucleotide sequence: TGTGCCAGTAGATATGGGGTTGGGCAGATAAATCAGCCCCAGCATTTT.

The gene calls are TRBV7-9 and TRBJ1-5, with 7 bases aligning to TRBD1. CDR3 size: 17 residues. Looked up from germline, CDR1 is SEHNR and CDR2 is FQNEAQ (reference sequence). After removal of 4 bases from V and 5 bases from J, the junction contained 14 bases not matched to a gene. CDR3 nucleotides: TGTGCCAGCAGCTCAGGGGGGGGGCCCCCACGCGATCAGCCCCAGCATTTT. Translated, it gives CASSSGGGPPRDQPQHF.

The chain employs TRBV7-9 and TRBJ1-4; maybe TRBD1 (5 bases). This CDR3 spans 15 amino acids. Trimming cost V 5 bases and J 8 bases, with 18 bases left between them. The germline gives CDR1 SEHNR, CDR2 FQNEAQ (reference sequence). CDR3 in DNA: TGTGCCAGCAGCCAGCTCGCGAGGGACCCCGAAAAACTGTTTTTT. Protein sequence: CASSQLARDPEKLFF. Supplemented by reference TRBV7-9 and TRBJ1-4, the full variable domain reads DTGVSQNPRHKITKRGQNVTFRCDPISEHNRLYWYRQTLGQGPEFLTYFQNEAQLEKSRLLSDRFSAERPKGSFSTLEIQRTEQGDSAMYLCASSQLARDPEKLFFGSGTQLSVL.

The V and J genes are TRBV27 and TRBJ2-1; 8 bases align to TRBD1. V lost 0 bases, J lost 12 bases, and 7 bases stayed unmatched. CDR1 and CDR2 from the germline V gene are MNHEY and SMNVEV (reference sequence). The CDR3 extends over 14 amino acids. The CDR3 DNA sequence: TGTGCCAGCAGTTTATCCCCGGGACAGGCCCGGCAGTTCTTC. This encodes CASSLSPGQARQFF.

The rearrangement links TRBV6-4 to TRBJ2-7; 11 bases match TRBD2. This CDR3 contains 14 residues. J was trimmed by 2 bases and V by 11 bases; bases with no gene match: 8. Germline loops: CDR1 MRHNA, CDR2 SNTAGT. Written as DNA, the CDR3 is TGTGCCGGCCCCGGGACTAGCGGAACCTACGAGCAGTACTTC. Its protein product is CAGPGTSGTYEQYF.

The chain carries TRBV4-2 and TRBJ2-5; 10 positions match TRBD2. The germline CDR1 and CDR2 sequences are LGHNA and YNFKEQ. This CDR3 contains 17 residues. Trimming took 0 bases from V and 7 from J; bases not matched to a gene: 11. The CDR3 protein is CASSQEQTLAGAGTQYF. In nucleotides, the CDR3 is TGTGCCAGCAGCCAAGAACAAACCCTAGCGGGAGCGGGGACCCAGTACTTC.